These 17 T cell receptor beta chains share one sample of origin, sequenced in a study of HIV-infected patients and healthy controls. TCRdb redid the calling of the 5' RACE reads with MiXCR, one entry per CDR3 protein. The repertoire includes around 67,000 distinct CDR3 sequences, about a sixth of them detected once, and approximately 5.3% sits in the top ten. The sequenced material came from CD4+ T cells from blood. The receptor source for this set is a human donor in good health.

This sequence joins TRBV20-1 and TRBJ1-2, with 7 nucleotides matching TRBD1. V shed 5 bases, J shed 0 bases, and the junction held 9 bases outside the gene matches. The CDR3 is made up of 15 amino acids. From germline, CDR1 is DFQATT and CDR2 SNEGSKA (reference sequence). DNA for the CDR3: TGCAGTGCTCAACACCGGGACAGAGCTAACTATGGCTACACCTTC. Translating it yields CSAQHRDRANYGYTF.

A few counts support this clonotype. DNA for the CDR3: TGTGCCAGCAGCCAAGAACCCAGGGGGGCTGAAGCTTTCTTT. Protein: CASSQEPRGAEAFF. The rearrangement links TRBV14 to TRBJ1-1; TRBD1 agrees at 7 bases. The CDR3 is made up of 14 amino acids. The trim removed 0 bases at V and 6 bases at J, leaving 4 bases unmatched. The germline V gene has CDR1 SGHDN and CDR2 FVKESK.

This clonotype was detected ten times or more. The V and J genes are TRBV5-5 and TRBJ1-6, with D possibly being TRBD1 (5 bases). Germline V gives CDR1 SGHKS, CDR2 YYEKEE (reference sequence). The germline V and J ends were trimmed by 2 bases and 7 bases, with 13 bases remaining between them. The CDR3 has 15 amino acids. The CDR3 region has the DNA TGTGCCAGCAGCTTCTCACCGACAGAAAATTCACCCCTCCACTTT. It yields the protein CASSFSPTENSPLHF.

The table lists this clonotype with many counts. This chain joins TRBV12-3 or TRBV12-4 and TRBJ2-3, with 7 bases aligning to TRBD2. This CDR3 contains 14 residues. V lost 8 bases to trimming and J lost 1 base; unmatched junction nucleotides: 6. The DNA of the CDR3 is TGTGCCAGCGGGCGGGAGTTGGGCACAGATACGCAGTATTTT. This sequence encodes CASGRELGTDTQYF.

This clonotype was detected many times. The chain recombines TRBV5-1 with TRBJ1-1; TRBD1 matches at 7 bases. The germline gives CDR1 SGHRS, CDR2 YFSETQ. The CDR3 extends over 16 amino acids. With V trimmed by 2 bases and J by 2 bases, 9 bases remained unmatched. CDR3 nucleotides: TGCGCCAGCAGCTTCAGAGGGGACAGACCTAACACTGAAGCTTTCTTT. Its translation: CASSFRGDRPNTEAFF.

V is TRBV7-2 and J is TRBJ1-4; D gene uncertain. The CDR3 spans 14 residues. The V end lost 2 bases, the J end lost 5 bases, and 9 bases lay between the germline ends. The germline gives CDR1 SGHTA, CDR2 FQGNSA. The chain's CDR3 is CASSLPSLNEKLFF. CDR3 nucleotides: TGTGCCAGCAGCTTACCCTCACTGAATGAAAAACTGTTTTTT.

This clonotype appeared a few times. The rearrangement uses TRBV29-1 and TRBJ2-5; TRBD2 is a possible D gene (6 bases). This CDR3 spans 14 amino acids. Trimming took off 3 bases at V and 5 bases at J, with 16 bases between the two ends. CDR1 and CDR2 (germline): SQVTM, ANQGSEA. CDR3 sequence reads: CSVEVGIGGETQYF. Here the CDR3 DNA reads TGCAGCGTTGAGGTGGGGATAGGAGGGGAGACCCAGTACTTC.

This clonotype was detected many times. V and J are TRBV4-3 and TRBJ1-4; D remains ambiguous. The length of the CDR3 is 14 residues. V shed 3 bases and J shed 0 bases, with 5 bases lying between them. Per germline, CDR1 LGHNA and CDR2 YSLEER. For the CDR3, the DNA is TGCGCCAGCAGCCACAGATCAACTAATGAAAAACTGTTTTTT. As protein: CASSHRSTNEKLFF.

This clonotype was detected a few times. The CDR3 DNA follows: TGTGCCAGCAGAGGGTTAGCCCCCTACAATGAGCAGTTCTTC. It encodes CASRGLAPYNEQFF. The chain combines TRBV6-2 or TRBV6-3 with TRBJ2-1, with no clear D. Germline V gene lookup returns CDR1 MNHEY and CDR2 SVGEGT. The germline V and J ends were trimmed by 6 bases and 2 bases, with 11 bases remaining between them. The CDR3 runs 14 residues.

This clonotype turned up a few times. This chain joins TRBV6-1 and TRBJ1-1; the D gene is possibly TRBD1 (5 bases). Germline CDR1 reads MNHNS; CDR2 reads SASEGT. Trimming stripped 5 bases from V and 3 bases from J, with 16 bases between. The CDR3 length is 15 residues. Here the CDR3 reads CASSPRRDVDTEAFF. CDR3 bases: TGTGCCAGCAGTCCCCGGAGGGACGTAGACACTGAAGCTTTCTTT.

This chain connects TRBV20-1 to TRBJ1-2; 7 bases align to TRBD1. The germline CDR1 and CDR2 sequences are DFQATT and SNEGSKA (reference sequence). The CDR3 contains 14 residues. Trimming at V came to 2 bases and at J to 2 bases, leaving 5 bases not matched to a gene. CDR3 protein: CSARPRGQNYGYTF. The CDR3 DNA reads as TGCAGTGCTAGACCCAGGGGACAGAACTATGGCTACACCTTC.

This clonotype was seen repeatedly, ten times or more. The chain joins TRBV10-3 to TRBJ2-7, with D tentatively TRBD2 (6 bases). V dropped 3 bases and J dropped 0 bases, with 12 bases sitting between them. This CDR3 is 15 amino acids long. CDR1 is ENHRY, CDR2 SYGVKD, per germline. This CDR3 is CAISDPSANSYEQYF. The CDR3 DNA sequence: TGTGCCATCAGTGACCCTAGCGCTAACTCCTACGAGCAGTACTTC.

This clonotype was observed a handful of times. The CDR3 DNA reads TGTGCCAGCAGCTTGGGTCAGACCCTTACGGTGGCTTTCTTT. The encoded protein is CASSLGQTLTVAFF. This chain links TRBV5-6 with TRBJ1-1, with D hard to call. This CDR3 spans 14 amino acids. Germline assignment: CDR1 SGHDT and CDR2 YYEEEE. V gave up 0 bases and J gave up 11 bases, with 17 bases separating them.

The rearrangement uses TRBV28 and TRBJ2-3; D is ambiguous. The ends were cut back, 5 bases at V and 2 bases at J, with 2 bases in the middle. The germline V gene encodes CDR1 MDHEN and CDR2 SYDVKM. This CDR3 contains 11 residues. CDR3 coding DNA: TGTGCCAGCAGTCACACAGATACGCAGTATTTT. Translating it yields CASSHTDTQYF.

The gene calls are TRBV18 and TRBJ1-1; no definite D call. V was cut by 2 bases and J by 1 base, with 2 bases left in between. The CDR3 consists of 12 residues. Germline CDR1 KGHSH, CDR2 LQKENI. The DNA of the CDR3 is TGTGCCAGCTCACCAAAGAACACTGAAGCTTTCTTT. This gives the protein CASSPKNTEAFF.

This clonotype was seen only a few times. The chain couples TRBV11-2 to TRBJ2-5, with D tentatively TRBD1 or TRBD2 (5 bases each). Germline V lookup: CDR1 SGHAT, CDR2 FQNNGV. The CDR3 length is 13 residues. Deletions cut 5 bases from V and 4 bases from J, with 11 bases between. For the CDR3, the DNA is TGTGCCAGCAGCGCCCGGGACCGAGAGACCCAGTACTTC. This codes for CASSARDRETQYF.

The gene calls are TRBV14 and TRBJ2-2; D is undetermined. Germline assignment: CDR1 SGHDN and CDR2 FVKESK. The CDR3 is 13 residues long. V was trimmed by 1 base and J by 7 bases, leaving 7 bases between them. The CDR3 reads CASSQARRGELFF. CDR3 sequence (DNA): TGTGCCAGCAGCCAAGCCCGACGCGGGGAGCTGTTTTTT.